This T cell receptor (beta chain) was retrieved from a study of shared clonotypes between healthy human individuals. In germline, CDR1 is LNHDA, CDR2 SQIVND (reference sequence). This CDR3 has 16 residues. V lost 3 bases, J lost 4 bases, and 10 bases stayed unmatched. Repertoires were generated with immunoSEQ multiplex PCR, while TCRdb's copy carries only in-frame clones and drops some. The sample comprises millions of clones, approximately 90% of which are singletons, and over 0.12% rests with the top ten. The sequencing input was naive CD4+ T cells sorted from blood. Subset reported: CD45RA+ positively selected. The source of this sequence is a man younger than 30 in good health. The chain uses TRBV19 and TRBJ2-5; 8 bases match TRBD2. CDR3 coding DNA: TGTGCCAGTAGTATCCAAAAGAGCGGGGGTGGAGAGACCCAGTACTTC. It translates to CASSIQKSGGGETQYF.